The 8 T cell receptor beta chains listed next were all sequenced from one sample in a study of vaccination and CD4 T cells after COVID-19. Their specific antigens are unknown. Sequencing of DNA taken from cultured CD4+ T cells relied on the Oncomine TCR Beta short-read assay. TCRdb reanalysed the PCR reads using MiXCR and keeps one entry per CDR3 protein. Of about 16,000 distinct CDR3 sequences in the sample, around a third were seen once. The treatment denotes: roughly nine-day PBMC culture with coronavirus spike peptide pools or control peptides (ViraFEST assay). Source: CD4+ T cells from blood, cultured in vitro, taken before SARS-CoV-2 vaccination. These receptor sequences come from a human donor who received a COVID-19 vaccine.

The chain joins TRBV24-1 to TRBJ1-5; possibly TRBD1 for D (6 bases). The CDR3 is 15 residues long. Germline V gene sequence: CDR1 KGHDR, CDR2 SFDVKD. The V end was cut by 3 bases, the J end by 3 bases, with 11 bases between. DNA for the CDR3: TGTGCCACCAGTGATCCAGGACAGTCCAATCAGCCCCAGCATTTT. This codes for CATSDPGQSNQPQHF.

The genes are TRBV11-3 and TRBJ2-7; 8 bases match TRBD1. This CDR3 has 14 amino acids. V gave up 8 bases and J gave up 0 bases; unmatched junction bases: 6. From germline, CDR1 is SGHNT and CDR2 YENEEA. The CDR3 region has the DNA TGTGCCAGCGGGACAGGCACCTTCTCCTACGAGCAGTACTTC. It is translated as CASGTGTFSYEQYF.

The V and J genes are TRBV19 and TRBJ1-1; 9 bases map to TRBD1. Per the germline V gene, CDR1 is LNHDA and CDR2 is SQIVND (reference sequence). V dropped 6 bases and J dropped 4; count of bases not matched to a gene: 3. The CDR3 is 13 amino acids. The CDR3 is CASRGTGTTEAFF. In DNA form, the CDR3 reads TGTGCCAGTAGGGGGACAGGGACCACTGAAGCTTTCTTT. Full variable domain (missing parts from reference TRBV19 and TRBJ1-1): DGGITQSPKYLFRKEGQNVTLSCEQNLNHDAMYWYRQDPGQGLRLIYYSQIVNDFQKGDIAEGYSVSREKKESFPLTVTSAQKNPTAFYLCASRGTGTTEAFFGQGTRLTVV.

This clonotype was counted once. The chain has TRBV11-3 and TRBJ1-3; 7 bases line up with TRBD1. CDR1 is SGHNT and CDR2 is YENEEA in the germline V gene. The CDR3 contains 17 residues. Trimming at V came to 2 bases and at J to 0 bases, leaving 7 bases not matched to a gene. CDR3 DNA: TGTGCCAGCAGCTTACTGACAGGGATGAGCTCTGGAAACACCATATATTTT. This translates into CASSLLTGMSSGNTIYF.

The DNA of the CDR3 is TGTGCCTGTACCGGGACAGGGGGCGGGAACACTGAAGCTTTCTTT. As protein: CACTGTGGGNTEAFF. The chain uses TRBV30 and TRBJ1-1; TRBD1 matches at 12 bases. Germline V gives CDR1 GTSNPN, CDR2 SVGIG (reference sequence). This CDR3 has 15 residues. J was trimmed by 1 base and V by 6 bases; bases with no gene match: 6.

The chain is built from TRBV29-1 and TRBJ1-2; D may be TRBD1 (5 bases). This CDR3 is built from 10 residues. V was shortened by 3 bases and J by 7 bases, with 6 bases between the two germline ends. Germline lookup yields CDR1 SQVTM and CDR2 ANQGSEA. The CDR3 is CSVDRVGYTF. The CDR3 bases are TGCAGCGTTGACAGGGTTGGCTACACCTTC. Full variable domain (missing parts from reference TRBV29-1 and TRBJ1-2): SAVISQKPSRDICQRGTSLTIQCQVDSQVTMMFWYRQQPGQSLTLIATANQGSEATYESGFVIDKFPISRPNLTFSTLTVSNMSPEDSSIYLCSVDRVGYTFGSGTRLTVV.

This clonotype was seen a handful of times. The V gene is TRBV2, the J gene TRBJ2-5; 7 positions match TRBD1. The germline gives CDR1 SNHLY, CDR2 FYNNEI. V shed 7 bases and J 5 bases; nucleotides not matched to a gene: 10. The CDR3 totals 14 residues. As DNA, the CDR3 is TGTGCCAGCAAACAAGACACAGGGGTCGAGACCCAGTACTTC. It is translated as CASKQDTGVETQYF.

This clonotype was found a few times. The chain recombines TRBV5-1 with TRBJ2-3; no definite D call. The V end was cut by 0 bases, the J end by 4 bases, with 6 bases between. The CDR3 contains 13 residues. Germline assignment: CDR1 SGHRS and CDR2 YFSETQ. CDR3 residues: CASSLGEADTQYF. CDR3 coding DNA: TGCGCCAGCAGCTTGGGAGAGGCAGATACGCAGTATTTT.